This T cell receptor (beta chain) came from a study of T cells in Graves' hyperthyroidism and ophthalmopathy. Study results and limitations: Model output signaled ophthalmopathy a median around 6.9 months ahead of onset. Clonotypes that were expanded in thyroid above 0.001 mostly appeared in blood too.

There are 13 residues in the CDR3. V dropped 4 bases and J dropped 1; count of bases not matched to a gene: 3. The germline V gene has CDR1 DFQATT and CDR2 SNEGSKA (reference sequence). The authors obtained PBMCs from more than 8 ml of fresh peripheral blood. There were TCR beta CDR3 regions amplified from RNA transcripts. An initial round of RT-PCR targeting the TCR CDR3 relied on the HTBI primer set. TCRdb reanalysed the multiplex PCR reads using MiXCR and keeps one entry per CDR3 protein. Among a few hundred thousand distinct CDR3 sequences listed, about 14% were seen once. This clonotype turned up a few times. Its antigen is still unknown.

The V call is TRBV20-1, the J call TRBJ1-2; 7 bases map to TRBD1. The clonotype comes from a woman aged 25 to 39 with Graves' hyperthyroidism that later progressed to Graves' ophthalmopathy. Material for sequencing was blood. The CDR3 nucleotides are TGCAGTGCTAACAGGGGTGGTAACTATGGCTACACCTTC. It encodes CSANRGGNYGYTF.